The T cell receptor beta chain under discussion was sequenced for a study of T cells in Graves' hyperthyroidism and ophthalmopathy (dated by TCRdb to between 2018 and 2021). For the study in its entirety: Peripheral blood samples were taken at initial diagnosis, before any treatment was given. The paper describes TCR Vbeta CDR3 sequencing of some 130 peripheral blood samples, made up of around 41 ophthalmopathy patients, more than 70 hyperthyroidism patients and 17 progressor patients. In addition, the study compared T-cell repertoires in thyroid tissue and in blood from roughly six Graves' hyperthyroidism patients. To identify TCR V-J signatures that set the groups apart, the researchers used a discovery cohort of approximately 98 patients, made up of 40 to 45 with Graves' ophthalmopathy and 57 with stable Graves' hyperthyroidism. The approximately 100 discovery patients were divided at random into training and test sets in a 7:3 ratio. Whether ophthalmopathy could be predicted prospectively was tested in an independent validation cohort made up of fewer than 20 hyperthyroidism patients plus 17 patients who later progressed to ophthalmopathy. Once sampling was done, hyperthyroidism patients were given methimazole at a starting dose of 30 mg daily, whereas ophthalmopathy patients were given high-dose intravenous methylprednisolone. Summary of the overall study and its limitations: During validation, the model predicted progression to ophthalmopathy a median of around six months ahead of onset, with roughly 65% sensitivity and roughly 75% specificity. A model built on a 13 V-J signature distinguished ophthalmopathy from stable hyperthyroidism, reaching roughly 88% sensitivity and 81.08% specificity in cross-validation and 80%/75% in testing. Sample size was not statistically predetermined, and blinding of investigators to group allocation was not performed. Most expanded thyroid clonotypes (frequency above 0.001) were also detected in blood, suggesting blood repertoires may reflect thyroid immune responses.

The junction shows trimming of 7 bases on V and 4 bases on J, plus 13 bases between the germline ends. Taken from cysteine to phenylalanine, the CDR3 has 13 residues. Only the CDR3 DNA is retained, 39 bases long and in frame from the first base. The germline V gene encodes CDR1 KGHDR and CDR2 SFDVKD. The TCR beta CDR3 regions were amplified from RNA transcripts. For the first round of RT-PCR on the TCR CDR3, the HTBI primer set was used together with the Qiagen OneStep RT-PCR kit. The libraries were constructed in a second round of multiplex PCR and then size-selected and purified. The libraries were sequenced on an Illumina HiSeq2000 using paired-end 100 bp reads. The authors processed their data as follows. SOAPnuke was used to process the raw data, removing reads that contained adapters or uncalled bases, had a mean Phred below 15, or lacked an exact match to the constant primer or identifier. High-quality paired reads were merged with COPE v1.2.5, and unique nucleotide sequences were defined as clonotypes. MiTCR v1.1 was used to align clonotypes to the IMGT TRBV, TRBD and TRBJ reference segments. The analysis was restricted to V-J combinations with a frequency above 0.0001, which together covered 99.2% of the repertoires. A TCS score was defined as the ratio between F50 (clonal expansion) and ExV (chaos), using BLOSUM62-based TCRdist between CDR3 peptides within each V-J. Welch's t-statistics and random forest reduced roughly 500 V-J features to around 14, which were used in a naive Bayes classifier (R e1071). Using fastp trimming at Q25 and MiXCR clonotype assembly, TCRdb reanalyzed the public sequencing data and kept in-frame beta chains. All rows with the same CDR3 protein become a single entry with the most common DNA and genes. TCRdb assigned the V and J calls; the authors' analysis was not used. Present in this sample are hundreds of thousands of distinct CDR3 sequences, 14% of which were seen just once. The leading ten clones occupy roughly 10% of the sample.

This clonotype was observed a few times. Its antigen is not yet known. Base qualities are not at hand, and no much larger clone is one base apart. Stable Graves' hyperthyroidism was defined as the absence of progression to ophthalmopathy over 18 months of follow-up. Hyperthyroidism patients were newly diagnosed, with disease duration under 2 months, and aged 18 to 65 years. Any patient with an uncontrolled infection, another autoimmune disease, pregnancy or lactation was excluded. Diagnoses were established on the basis of clinical symptoms, serum thyroxine and TRAb, thyroid ultrasound, and orbital computed tomography. PBMCs were isolated from about 10 ml of fresh peripheral blood by Ficoll-Paque density gradient centrifugation. Total RNA was extracted with Trizol reagent, and quality was checked on an Agilent 2100 Bioanalyzer.

The rearrangement combines TRBV24-1 with TRBJ2-7; perhaps TRBD1 is the D gene, with 6 bases matching. The sequence derives from a woman aged 18-30 years with Graves' hyperthyroidism. Sequenced input: blood. The DNA is TGTGCCACCAGCACCGGGACATCTTACGAGCAGTACTTC. This gives the protein CATSTGTSYEQYF.